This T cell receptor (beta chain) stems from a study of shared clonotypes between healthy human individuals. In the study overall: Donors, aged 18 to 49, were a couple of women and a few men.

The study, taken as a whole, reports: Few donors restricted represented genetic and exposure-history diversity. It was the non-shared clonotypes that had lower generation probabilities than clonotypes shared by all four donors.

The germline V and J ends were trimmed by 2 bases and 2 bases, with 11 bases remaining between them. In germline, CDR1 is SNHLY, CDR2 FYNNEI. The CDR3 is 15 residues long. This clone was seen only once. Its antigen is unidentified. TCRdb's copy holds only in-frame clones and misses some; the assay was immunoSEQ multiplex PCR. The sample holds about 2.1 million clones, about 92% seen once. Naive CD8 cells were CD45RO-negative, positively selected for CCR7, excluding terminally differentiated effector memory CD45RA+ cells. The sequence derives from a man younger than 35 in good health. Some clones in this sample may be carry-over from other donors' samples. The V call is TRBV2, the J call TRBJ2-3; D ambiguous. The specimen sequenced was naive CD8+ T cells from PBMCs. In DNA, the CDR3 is TGTGCCAGCAGTGAACGCAGGAAGGTCACAGATACGCAGTATTTT. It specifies CASSERRKVTDTQYF.